This T cell receptor (beta chain) was observed in a study of CD8+ T cells in alopecia areata (dated 2018 in TCRdb). About the full investigation: Treated patients were enrolled in an open-label pilot trial of oral tofacitinib, 5 to 10 mg twice daily, for moderate-to-severe alopecia areata. Biopsies were taken from tofacitinib-treated patients at baseline and again at 4 and 24 weeks into treatment, and several of those patients also had a later scalp biopsy. Tofacitinib was administered for 6 to 18 months, and 6 months of follow-up off drug were then conducted to assess delayed response and recurrence. Clonality in the scalp was compared among normal scalp (n=4), patchy alopecia areata scalp (n=8), and alopecia totalis/universalis scalp (n=8). The study used high-throughput TCRbeta sequencing to examine T cell clonal expansion in alopecia areata, in both the C3H/HeJ mouse model and human patients. In treated patients, disease severity was measured using the SALT score, which gives the percentage of scalp surface area affected. Human TCRbeta sequencing covered scalp tissue and sorted CD4+ and CD8+ peripheral blood T cells from patchy and totalis/universalis alopecia areata patients and healthy controls. immunoSEQ multiplex PCR using 35 Vbeta forward primers and 13 Jbeta reverse primers was used to amplify TCRbeta CDR3 regions. RNA was obtained with the PAXgene miRNA kit for fixed scalp, the miRNeasy kit for PBMCs, and the RNeasy kit for mouse skin. Study-wide conclusions, independent of this receptor: Many expanded lesional clones persisted in scalp and blood during tofacitinib treatment, which may partly explain relapse after stopping treatment. Tofacitinib significantly decreased scalp clonality and the number of expanded CD8+ clones among the top 100 scalp clones. Compared with normal scalp, lesional scalp had higher clonality and more expanded CD8+ clones, particularly in alopecia totalis/universalis, a pattern that suggests antigenic drive. Shared TCR sequences between patients were less evident than in mice, which may be partly attributable to HLA diversity in the patient population. Because the treated cohort was small and included a single nonresponder, larger studies are needed to assess links between baseline CD8+ expansion and response. Unlike mouse skin, which is dominated by gammadelta T cells, normal human skin has resident alphabeta T cells that are also sequenced, and this complicates analysis of the scalp TCR repertoire.

Worth noting for this clone: The clone's antigen remains unknown. Base qualities are not at hand, and no much larger clone is one base apart.

From the cysteine through the phenylalanine, the CDR3 covers 12 amino acids. Solely the CDR3 DNA is kept, with 36 bases framed from the first base. Relative to germline, V is 3 bases shorter and J is 5 bases shorter, with 8 bases between their ends. The germline V gene specifies SGHRS as CDR1 and YFSETQ as CDR2. Taken with the paper, the label for time point translates to: around 28 days on oral tofacitinib. The sample's treatment or condition label, decoded: oral pan-JAK inhibitor, 5-10 mg twice daily. From alopecia areata patients, peripheral blood was collected along with lesional scalp punch biopsies. After PBMCs were isolated by density centrifugation and stained for CD3, CD4 and CD8, a FACSAria was used to sort CD4+ and CD8+ T cells. To prepare the library, the immunoSEQ multiplex PCR assay was applied. RNA was extracted from all samples and reverse transcribed into cDNA, which served as template for TCR sequencing. SuperScript III was used for first-strand cDNA synthesis, primed with a 2:1 mix of oligo-dT and random hexamers. A synthetic immune receptor repertoire was used to measure amplification bias, and any remaining bias was corrected computationally. Turning to the authors' computational methods: Raw reads were preprocessed to remove errors, and CDR3 was defined according to IMGT conventions as the region from the conserved cysteine to phenylalanine. To get clonality, Shannon entropy was normalized by log2 of the number of productive unique TCRs and the result was subtracted from 1. Whether scalp clones were CD4 or CD8 was inferred by matching scalp TCRbeta sequences against CD4 and CD8 repertoires sorted from blood. The source is immuneACCESS, and TCRdb retained only in-frame sequences with V and J called. Part of the clones is not carried over; for the studies checked, unresolved V genes explain less than half of this, and the remainder is unexplained. Clone size and V and J calls were adopted from that table, with D and trimming inferred from the DNA. The sample records around 190,000 clones, 50% to 75% of which are singletons. The ten biggest clones cover roughly 4.2% of the sample.

The chain was built from TRBV5-1 and TRBJ1-1; the D gene cannot be resolved reliably. The source of this sequence is a human donor with alopecia areata. The sample in question was CD4+ T cells sorted from blood, obtained at week 4, from a patient treated with tofacitinib. The DNA sequence is given as TGCGCCAGCAGCTCGTACTTTACTGAAGCTTTCTTT. This gives the protein CASSSYFTEAFF.